This entry lists 28 T cell receptor beta chains sequenced from one sample in a study of OX40 agonist ivuxolimab in advanced cancers. Library preparation was by the immunoSEQ multiplex PCR assay. In TCRdb, the immuneACCESS table is reduced to in-frame sequences with V and J assigned. These tables do not hold every clone; where another copy was compared, an unresolved V gene accounts for under half, and the others remain unexplained. Here the sample has 30,000 to 40,000 clones; around 84% occur a single time. Jointly, the top ten make up about 1.7% of the sample. The specimen was CD4+ or CD8+ T cells sorted from blood, collected in a trial of the OX40 agonist ivuxolimab. These receptors were taken from an adult with an advanced solid tumor such as melanoma, head and neck, liver or kidney cancer.

This chain joins TRBV19 and TRBJ1-2; D is unclear. V was clipped by 5 bases and J by 3 bases, with 10 bases between them. The germline CDR1 and CDR2 sequences are LNHDA and SQIVND (reference sequence). CDR3 length equals 13 residues. The CDR3: CASSSTTYYGYTF. Here the CDR3 DNA reads TGTGCCAGTAGTTCTACTACTTACTATGGCTACACCTTC.

CDR3 in amino acids: CASSPGTVNTGELFF. CDR3 nucleotides: TGTGCCAGCTCACCAGGGACCGTGAACACCGGGGAGCTGTTTTTT. The chain employs TRBV18 and TRBJ2-2; the D call may be TRBD1 or TRBD2 (5 bases each). Germline loops: CDR1 KGHSH, CDR2 LQKENI. The CDR3 contains 15 residues. V was clipped by 2 bases and J by 1 base, with 8 bases between them.

The CDR3 sequence is CASSSTSGSSYEQYF. The CDR3 DNA follows: TGCGCCAGCAGCTCTACTAGCGGGAGTTCCTACGAGCAGTACTTC. The chain links TRBV5-1 to TRBJ2-5; 11 bases map to TRBD2. The end of the DNA aligns better with TRBJ2-7, so the J call may be wrong. Germline CDR1 and CDR2: SGHRS and YFSETQ. The CDR3 is made up of 15 amino acids.

The chain links TRBV7-2 to TRBJ1-1; TRBD1 agrees at 7 bases. Germline V gives CDR1 SGHTA, CDR2 FQGNSA. The CDR3 length is 14 residues. Trimming took 4 bases from V and 0 from J; bases not matched to a gene: 2. CDR3 region: CASSSQGLNTEAFF. CDR3 DNA sequence: TGTGCCAGCAGCTCACAGGGGTTGAACACTGAAGCTTTCTTT.

The V call is TRBV5-1, the J call TRBJ2-7, with TRBD1 matching over 9 bases. Trimming removed 2 bases from V and 4 bases from J; junction bases left unmatched: 13. CDR3 length: 17 amino acids. Germline loops: CDR1 SGHRS, CDR2 YFSETQ. The CDR3 nucleotides are TGCGCCAGCAGCTTATTATCTGGGACAGGGTCGGGTTACGAGCAGTACTTC. Protein: CASSLLSGTGSGYEQYF.

The sample holds a few counts of this clone. The chain has TRBV19 and TRBJ2-1, with 9 bases that match TRBD1. With V trimmed by 6 bases and J by 0 bases, 3 bases remained unmatched. The CDR3 contains 15 residues. CDR1 and CDR2 from the germline V gene are LNHDA and SQIVND (reference sequence). The chain's CDR3 is CASSKQGASYNEQFF. CDR3 nucleotides: TGTGCCAGTAGCAAACAGGGGGCCTCCTACAATGAGCAGTTCTTC.

This chain joins TRBV2 and TRBJ2-3, with 8 bases identical to TRBD1. V shed 3 bases, J shed 4 bases, and the junction held 3 bases outside the gene matches. Per the germline V gene, CDR1 is SNHLY and CDR2 is FYNNEI. CDR3 length: 14 residues. The CDR3 DNA reads TGTGCCAGCAGTGAGGGACAGGTCTCAGATACGCAGTATTTT. It yields the protein CASSEGQVSDTQYF.

V and J are TRBV7-2 and TRBJ2-7; maybe TRBD2 (6 bases). The CDR3 loop spans 14 amino acids. Germline-derived CDR1 and CDR2 are SGHTA and FQGNSA. V was trimmed by 5 bases and J by 5 bases, leaving 16 bases between them. CDR3 coding DNA: TGTGCCAGCAGCCACCCTCGGGGGTTCGACGAGCAGTACTTC. Its protein product is CASSHPRGFDEQYF.

V is TRBV5-6 and J is TRBJ2-3, with a possible D match to TRBD2 (5 bases). Germline loops: CDR1 SGHDT, CDR2 YYEEEE. Trimming left V 0 bases short and J 13 bases short, with 9 bases between. This CDR3 is built from 11 residues. The CDR3 loop is CASSLVGVEYF. The CDR3 DNA sequence: TGTGCCAGCAGCTTGGTGGGAGTCGAGTATTTT. Full variable domain (outside the CDR3, taken from reference TRBV5-6 and TRBJ2-3): DAGVTQSPTHLIKTRGQQVTLRCSPKSGHDTVSWYQQALGQGPQFIFQYYEEEERQRGNFPDRFSGHQFPNYSSELNVNALLLGDSALYLCASSLVGVEYFGPGTRLTVL.

The chain employs TRBV6-6 and TRBJ1-2, with 12 bases that match TRBD1. The V and J ends lost 6 bases and 4 bases, in that order; junction bases with no gene match: 3. CDR1 is MNHNY, CDR2 SVGAGI, per germline (reference sequence). This CDR3 is built from 14 residues. The DNA for the CDR3 is TGTGCCAGCAGACCGGGACAGGGGGCCTATGGCTACACCTTC. Protein: CASRPGQGAYGYTF.

V is TRBV6-1 and J is TRBJ2-1, with TRBD1 matching 7 bases. The CDR3 has 14 residues. Trimming at V came to 10 bases and at J to 2 bases, leaving 8 bases not matched to a gene. Germline CDR1 is MNHNS and CDR2 is SASEGT. CDR3 sequence (DNA): TGTGCCACCCATTCGGGACAGACCTACAATGAGCAGTTCTTC. Translated, it gives CATHSGQTYNEQFF.

The CDR3 loop reads CASSPGLAGTEYF. For the CDR3, the DNA is TGTGCCAGCAGCCCGGGACTAGCGGGGACGGAGTACTTC. V usage is TRBV11-2 and J usage is TRBJ2-7, with 13 bases identical to TRBD2. Germline V gene data show CDR1 as SGHAT and CDR2 as FQNNGV. This CDR3 is built from 13 residues. Trimming cost V 5 bases and J 11 bases; bases outside gene matches: 6.

The chain employs TRBV6-1 and TRBJ2-2; a possible D gene is TRBD2 (6 bases). Germline V lookup: CDR1 MNHNS, CDR2 SASEGT. Trimming left V 6 bases short and J 4 bases short, with 15 bases between. The CDR3 consists of 15 residues. The CDR3 DNA is TGTGCCAGCAGGGGACGGGGGTCGGGCACCGGGGAGCTGTTTTTT. The encoded protein is CASRGRGSGTGELFF.

The chain combines TRBV7-9 with TRBJ2-3; TRBD2 matches 13 bases. The trim removed 5 bases at V and 4 bases at J, leaving 6 bases unmatched. This CDR3 has 16 residues. Germline V CDR1 and CDR2: SEHNR, FQNEAQ (reference sequence). The CDR3 coding sequence is TGTGCCAGCAGCCAACTAGCGGGGGGGCGAGCAGATACGCAGTATTTT. Protein sequence: CASSQLAGGRADTQYF.

This chain connects TRBV6-4 to TRBJ1-2; the D is unclear. V lost 6 bases, J lost 4 bases, and 15 bases lay in between. The germline gives CDR1 MRHNA, CDR2 SNTAGT. The CDR3 extends over 14 amino acids. The CDR3 spells CASRGPYFSYGYTF. For the CDR3, the DNA is TGTGCCAGCAGGGGCCCTTACTTTAGCTATGGCTACACCTTC.

This clone has only a few counts. The chain uses TRBV7-3 and TRBJ2-1; D remains ambiguous. Trimming removed 2 bases from V and 4 bases from J, with 9 bases in between. The CDR3 sequence is 14 residues long. Looked up from germline, CDR1 is SGHTA and CDR2 is FQGTGA. As DNA, the CDR3 is TGTGCCAGCAGCTTAGGCTCGTCTTACAATGAGCAGTTCTTC. This encodes CASSLGSSYNEQFF.

CDR3 sequence: CASSLGPPSNTEAFF. The CDR3 DNA sequence: TGTGCCAGCAGCTTGGGGCCACCCTCGAACACTGAAGCTTTCTTT. The rearrangement links TRBV5-6 to TRBJ1-1; no firm D call. The CDR3 is made up of 15 amino acids. The V end lost 0 bases, the J end lost 1 base, and 10 bases lay between the germline ends. CDR1 and CDR2 (germline): SGHDT, YYEEEE.

The chain is built from TRBV5-8 and TRBJ1-2, with D perhaps TRBD1 (6 bases). Trimming took 0 bases from V and 2 from J, leaving 11 bases between them. CDR3 length: 15 amino acids. Germline assignment: CDR1 SGHTS and CDR2 YDEGEE. CDR3 residues: CASSLVQGRNYGYTF. The CDR3 bases are TGTGCCAGCAGCTTGGTGCAGGGGCGGAACTATGGCTACACCTTC.

V and J are TRBV4-1 and TRBJ2-3; 10 bases line up with TRBD2. Germline V gives CDR1 MGHRA, CDR2 YSYEKL. The CDR3 has 16 amino acids. Trimming cost V 1 base and J 2 bases; bases outside gene matches: 3. CDR3 sequence: CASSQGSGRATDTQYF. Here the CDR3 DNA reads TGCGCCAGCAGCCAAGGGAGCGGGAGGGCCACAGATACGCAGTATTTT.

The chain has TRBV4-1 and TRBJ1-3; 10 bases agree with TRBD1. Germline values: CDR1 MGHRA, CDR2 YSYEKL. The trim removed 5 bases at V and 11 bases at J, leaving 12 bases unmatched. The CDR3 extends over 15 amino acids. The CDR3: CASSVPGTGARAIYF. In DNA form, the CDR3 reads TGCGCCAGCAGCGTTCCCGGGACAGGGGCCAGGGCCATATATTTT.

This clone has only a few counts. V gene TRBV5-1 combines with J gene TRBJ2-7; tentative D call: TRBD1 (6 bases). Per germline, CDR1 SGHRS and CDR2 YFSETQ. This CDR3 contains 13 residues. V lost 2 bases and J 6 bases, leaving 12 bases between the germline ends. The CDR3 coding sequence is TGCGCCAGCAGCTTCCTTGGGGGCGGCGAGCAGTACTTC. It translates to CASSFLGGGEQYF.

This clone was observed a handful of times. The V call is TRBV14, the J call TRBJ1-4; 7 bases match TRBD1. This CDR3 is built from 15 residues. The ends lost 4 bases at V and 8 bases at J; junction bases unmatched: 10. Germline V gene sequence: CDR1 SGHDN, CDR2 FVKESK. The CDR3 region is CASSPRTGEGEKLFF. In nucleotides, the CDR3 is TGTGCCAGCAGCCCCAGGACAGGAGAGGGCGAAAAACTGTTTTTT.

V is TRBV5-6 and J is TRBJ1-4, with D unclear. Germline CDR1 and CDR2: SGHDT and YYEEEE. Trimming took 1 base from V and 6 from J, leaving 13 bases between them. The CDR3 loop spans 15 amino acids. CDR3 residues: CASSLYGVGYEKLFF. For the CDR3, the DNA is TGTGCCAGCAGCTTGTACGGGGTAGGCTATGAAAAACTGTTTTTT.

J is TRBJ2-1 and V is TRBV6-5, with TRBD1 matching 10 bases. With V trimmed by 4 bases and J by 10 bases, 10 bases remained unmatched. This CDR3 is built from 15 residues. CDR1 is MNHEY and CDR2 is SVGAGI in the germline V gene. CDR3 bases: TGTGCCAGCAGTTCGTGGGGACAGGGGACCCGGGAGCAGTTCTTC. It translates to CASSSWGQGTREQFF.

The CDR3 reads CASKGGAGTGELFF. CDR3 nucleotides: TGTGCCAGCAAGGGGGGCGCGGGCACCGGGGAGCTGTTTTTT. V and J are TRBV7-8 and TRBJ2-2; D assignment may be TRBD1 or TRBD2 (6 bases each). V lost 7 bases, J lost 4 bases, and 13 bases lay in between. CDR1 is SGHVS and CDR2 is FQNEAQ in the germline V gene. The CDR3 runs to 14 residues. The full variable domain, with the rest looked up from reference TRBV7-8 and TRBJ2-2, is GAGVSQSPRYKVAKRGQDVALRCDPISGHVSLFWYQQALGQGPEFLTYFQNEAQLDKSGLPSDRFFAERPEGSVSTLKIQRTQQEDSAVYLCASKGGAGTGELFFGEGSRLTVL.

This clone was recorded once. The genes are TRBV6-1 and TRBJ2-2; D is uncertain. Trimming pared 4 bases from V and 7 bases from J, leaving 22 bases between. This CDR3 has 17 amino acids. Germline assignment: CDR1 MNHNS and CDR2 SASEGT. CDR3 residues: CASSGRVREWADGELFF. DNA of the CDR3: TGTGCCAGCAGTGGTAGAGTCCGAGAGTGGGCTGACGGGGAGCTGTTTTTT.

The chain is built from TRBV11-2 and TRBJ2-5; 8 bases map to TRBD2. Germline trimming cut 3 bases from V and 3 bases from J; bases unmatched to any gene: 3. Per the germline V gene, CDR1 is SGHAT and CDR2 is FQNNGV. This CDR3 has 14 residues. DNA of the CDR3: TGTGCCAGCAGCTTTACTAGCGGAGAAGAGACCCAGTACTTC. Its translation is CASSFTSGEETQYF.

The chain carries TRBV7-6 and TRBJ2-2; TRBD2 aligns across 7 bases. CDR1 is SGHVS and CDR2 is FNYEAQ in the germline V gene. The CDR3 covers 16 residues. Trimming cost V 2 bases and J 2 bases; bases outside gene matches: 5. CDR3 protein: CASSLRLAENTGELFF. Here the CDR3 DNA reads TGTGCCAGCAGCTTAAGGCTAGCGGAAAACACCGGGGAGCTGTTTTTT.